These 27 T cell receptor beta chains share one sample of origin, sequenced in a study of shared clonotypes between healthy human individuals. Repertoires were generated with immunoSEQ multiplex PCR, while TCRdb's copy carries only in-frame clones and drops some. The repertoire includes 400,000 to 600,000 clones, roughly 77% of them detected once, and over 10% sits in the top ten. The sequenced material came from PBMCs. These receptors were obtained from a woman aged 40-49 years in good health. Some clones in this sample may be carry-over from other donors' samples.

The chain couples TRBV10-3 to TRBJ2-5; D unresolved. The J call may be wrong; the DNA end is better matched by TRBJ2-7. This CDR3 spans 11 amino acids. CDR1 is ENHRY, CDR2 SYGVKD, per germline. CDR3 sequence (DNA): TGTGCCATCAGTGAGTCGGACGAGCAGTACTTC. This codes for CAISESDEQYF.

CDR3 nucleotide sequence: TGTGCCAGTAGTATAGACGGCAGGCCAGAGAAAAACATTCAGTACTTC. Its translation is CASSIDGRPEKNIQYF. This chain links TRBV19 with TRBJ2-4; D uncertain. Germline CDR1 is LNHDA and CDR2 is SQIVND (reference sequence). The CDR3 sequence is 16 residues long. The V end lost 0 bases, the J end lost 4 bases, and 13 bases lay between the germline ends.

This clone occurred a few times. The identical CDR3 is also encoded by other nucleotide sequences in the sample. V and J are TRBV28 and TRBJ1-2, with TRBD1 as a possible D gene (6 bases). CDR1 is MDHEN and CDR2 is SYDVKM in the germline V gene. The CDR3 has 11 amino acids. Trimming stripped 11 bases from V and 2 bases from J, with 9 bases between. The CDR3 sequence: CASGVNYGYTF. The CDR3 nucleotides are TGTGCCTCAGGGGTCAACTATGGCTACACCTTC.

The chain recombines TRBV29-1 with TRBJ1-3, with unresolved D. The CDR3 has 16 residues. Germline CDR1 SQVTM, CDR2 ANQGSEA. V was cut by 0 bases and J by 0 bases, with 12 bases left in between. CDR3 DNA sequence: TGCAGCGTTGAAGACACAGTGGGCATCTCTGGAAACACCATATATTTT. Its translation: CSVEDTVGISGNTIYF.

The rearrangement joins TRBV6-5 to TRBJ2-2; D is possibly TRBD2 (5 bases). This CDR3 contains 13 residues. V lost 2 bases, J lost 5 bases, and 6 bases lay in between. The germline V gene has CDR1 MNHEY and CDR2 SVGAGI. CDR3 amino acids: CASSYGSTGELFF. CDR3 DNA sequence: TGTGCCAGCAGTTACGGGAGTACCGGGGAGCTGTTTTTT.

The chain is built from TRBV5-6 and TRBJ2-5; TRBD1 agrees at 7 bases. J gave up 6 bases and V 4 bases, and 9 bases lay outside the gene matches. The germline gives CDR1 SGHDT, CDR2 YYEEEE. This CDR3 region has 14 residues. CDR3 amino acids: CASSPPGTEQTQYF. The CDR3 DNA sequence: TGTGCCAGCAGCCCACCTGGGACAGAACAGACCCAGTACTTC.

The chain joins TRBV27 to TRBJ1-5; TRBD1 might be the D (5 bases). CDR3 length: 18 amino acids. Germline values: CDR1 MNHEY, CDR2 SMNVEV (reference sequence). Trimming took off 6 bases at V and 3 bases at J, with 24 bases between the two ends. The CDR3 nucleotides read TGTGCCAGCAGAACCACGGGGGTGGGAGCACGCATCAATCAGCCCCAGCATTTT. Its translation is CASRTTGVGARINQPQHF.

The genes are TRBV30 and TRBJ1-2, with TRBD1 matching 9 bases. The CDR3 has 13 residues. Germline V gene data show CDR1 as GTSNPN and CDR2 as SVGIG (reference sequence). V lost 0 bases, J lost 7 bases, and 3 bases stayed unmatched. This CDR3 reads CAWSVGTGIGYTF. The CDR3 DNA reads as TGTGCCTGGAGTGTAGGGACAGGGATTGGCTACACCTTC.

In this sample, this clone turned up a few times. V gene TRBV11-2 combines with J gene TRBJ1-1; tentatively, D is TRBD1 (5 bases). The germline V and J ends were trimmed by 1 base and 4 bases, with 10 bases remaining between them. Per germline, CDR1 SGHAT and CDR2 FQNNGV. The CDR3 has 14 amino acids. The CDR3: CASSLAQGITEAFF. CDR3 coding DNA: TGTGCCAGCAGCTTAGCCCAGGGAATCACTGAAGCTTTCTTT. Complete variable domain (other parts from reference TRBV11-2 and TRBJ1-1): EAGVAQSPRYKIIEKRQSVAFWCNPISGHATLYWYQQILGQGPKLLIQFQNNGVVDDSQLPKDRFSAERLKGVDSTLKIQPAKLEDSAVYLCASSLAQGITEAFFGQGTRLTVV.

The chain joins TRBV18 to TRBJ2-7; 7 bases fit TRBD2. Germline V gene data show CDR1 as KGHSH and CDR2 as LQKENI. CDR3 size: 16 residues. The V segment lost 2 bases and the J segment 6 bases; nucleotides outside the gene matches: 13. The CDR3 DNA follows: TGTGCCAGCTCACCATATTTCGGCGGGAGAGTAGGCGAGCAGTACTTC. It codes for CASSPYFGGRVGEQYF.

Here the CDR3 reads CASSTGLDYNEQFF. CDR3 in DNA: TGCGCCAGCAGCACGGGACTTGACTACAATGAGCAGTTCTTC. V is TRBV5-1 and J is TRBJ2-1; perhaps TRBD2 as D (6 bases). Germline CDR1 and CDR2: SGHRS and YFSETQ. V shed 4 bases and J shed 3 bases, with 11 bases lying between them. The length of the CDR3 is 14 residues.

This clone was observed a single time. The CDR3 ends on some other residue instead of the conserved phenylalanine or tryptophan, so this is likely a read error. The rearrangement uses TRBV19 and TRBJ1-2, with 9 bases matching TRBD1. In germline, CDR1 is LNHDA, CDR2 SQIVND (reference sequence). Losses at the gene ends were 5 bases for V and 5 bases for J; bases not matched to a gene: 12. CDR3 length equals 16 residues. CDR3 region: CASSRKDRGSPYGYTL. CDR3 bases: TGTGCCAGTAGTCGTAAGGACAGGGGATCTCCATATGGCTACACCCTC.

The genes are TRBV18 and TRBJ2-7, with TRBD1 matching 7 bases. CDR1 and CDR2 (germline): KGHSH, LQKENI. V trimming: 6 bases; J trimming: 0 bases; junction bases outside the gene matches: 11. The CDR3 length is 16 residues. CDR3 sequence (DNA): TGTGCCAGCTCCCTGAGAGGACAGGCAACCTCCTACGAGCAGTACTTC. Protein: CASSLRGQATSYEQYF.

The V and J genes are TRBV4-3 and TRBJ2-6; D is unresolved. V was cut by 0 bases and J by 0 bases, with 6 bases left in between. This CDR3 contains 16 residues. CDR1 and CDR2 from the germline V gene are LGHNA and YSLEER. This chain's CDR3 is CASSQDRISGANVLTF. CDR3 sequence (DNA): TGCGCCAGCAGCCAAGATCGGATCTCTGGGGCCAACGTCCTGACTTTC.

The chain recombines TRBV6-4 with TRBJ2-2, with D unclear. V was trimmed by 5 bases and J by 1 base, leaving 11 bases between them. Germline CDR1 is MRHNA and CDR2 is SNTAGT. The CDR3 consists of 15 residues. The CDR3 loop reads CASSSVDLNTGELFF. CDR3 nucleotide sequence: TGTGCCAGCAGTTCCGTAGACTTGAACACCGGGGAGCTGTTTTTT.

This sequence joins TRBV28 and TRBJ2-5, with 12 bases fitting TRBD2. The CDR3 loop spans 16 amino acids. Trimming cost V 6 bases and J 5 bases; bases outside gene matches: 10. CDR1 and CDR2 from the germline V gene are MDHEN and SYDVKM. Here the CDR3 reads CASSDALAGGIETQYF. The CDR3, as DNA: TGTGCCAGCAGCGACGCCCTAGCGGGAGGGATCGAGACCCAGTACTTC.

In nucleotides, the CDR3 is TGTGCCAGCAGTCGCCAGCGCAGGGGGCGCGGAGGCACTGAAGCTTTCTTT. It translates to CASSRQRRGRGGTEAFF. The chain uses TRBV28 and TRBJ1-1; TRBD1 matches 8 bases. The CDR3 runs to 17 residues. The germline CDR1 and CDR2 sequences are MDHEN and SYDVKM. J was trimmed by 4 bases and V by 5 bases; bases with no gene match: 15.

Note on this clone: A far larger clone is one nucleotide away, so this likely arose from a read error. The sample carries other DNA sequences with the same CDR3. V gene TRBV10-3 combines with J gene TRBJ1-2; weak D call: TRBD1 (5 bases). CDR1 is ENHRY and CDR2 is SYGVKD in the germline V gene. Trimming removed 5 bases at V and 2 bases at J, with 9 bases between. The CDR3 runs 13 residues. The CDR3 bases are TGTGCCATCAGTTCAGACAGAAACTATGGCTACACCTTC. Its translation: CAISSDRNYGYTF.

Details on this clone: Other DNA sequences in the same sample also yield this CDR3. For the CDR3, the DNA is TGTGCCAGCAGTTTATCGGCCAGCTACGAGCAGTACTTC. The encoded protein is CASSLSASYEQYF. The chain links TRBV27 to TRBJ2-7; D gene uncertain. Germline V gene data show CDR1 as MNHEY and CDR2 as SMNVEV (reference sequence). V was shortened by 0 bases and J by 3 bases, with 6 bases between the two germline ends. The CDR3 sequence is 13 residues long.

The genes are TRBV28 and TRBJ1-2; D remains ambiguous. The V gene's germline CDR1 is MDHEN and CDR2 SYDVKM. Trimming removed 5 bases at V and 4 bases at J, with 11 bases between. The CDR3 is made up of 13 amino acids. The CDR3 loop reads CASSPTRLYGYTF. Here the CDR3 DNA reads TGTGCCAGCAGTCCCACTCGACTCTATGGCTACACCTTC.

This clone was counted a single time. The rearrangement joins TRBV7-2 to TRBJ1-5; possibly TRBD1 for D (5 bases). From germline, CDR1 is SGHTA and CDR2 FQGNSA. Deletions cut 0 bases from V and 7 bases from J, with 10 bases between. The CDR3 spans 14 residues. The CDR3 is CASSLAGGTQPQHF. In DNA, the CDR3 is TGTGCCAGCAGCTTAGCCGGGGGGACCCAGCCCCAGCATTTT. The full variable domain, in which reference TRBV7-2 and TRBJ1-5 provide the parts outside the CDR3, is GAGVSQSPSNKVTEKGKDVELRCDPISGHTALYWYRQSLGQGLEFLIYFQGNSAPDKSGLPSDRFSAERTGGSVSTLTIQRTQQEDSAVYLCASSLAGGTQPQHFGDGTRLSIL.

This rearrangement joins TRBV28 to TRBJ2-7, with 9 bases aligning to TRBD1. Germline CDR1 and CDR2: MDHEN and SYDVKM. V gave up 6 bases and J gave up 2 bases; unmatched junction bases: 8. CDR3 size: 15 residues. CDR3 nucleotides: TGTGCCAGCAGAAAACCGGGACAGGGTCCCTACGAGCAGTACTTC. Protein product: CASRKPGQGPYEQYF.

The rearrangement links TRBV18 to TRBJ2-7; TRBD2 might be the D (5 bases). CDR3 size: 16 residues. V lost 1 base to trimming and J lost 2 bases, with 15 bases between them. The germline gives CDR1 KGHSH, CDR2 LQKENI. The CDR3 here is CASSPQGTGGAYEQYF. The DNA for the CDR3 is TGTGCCAGCTCACCACAGGGAACCGGAGGAGCCTACGAGCAGTACTTC.

The CDR3 bases are TGTGCCAGCAGCCCACTCACCACAGATACGCAGTATTTT. This codes for CASSPLTTDTQYF. This sequence joins TRBV5-6 and TRBJ2-3; D is ambiguous. V lost 4 bases and J 2 bases, leaving 8 bases between the germline ends. This CDR3 is built from 13 residues. CDR1 is SGHDT, CDR2 YYEEEE, per germline.

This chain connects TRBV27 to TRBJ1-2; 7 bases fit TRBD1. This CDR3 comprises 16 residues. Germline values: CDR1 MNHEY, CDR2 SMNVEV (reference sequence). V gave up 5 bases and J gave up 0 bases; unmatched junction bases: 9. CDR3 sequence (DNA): TGTGCCAGCAGTGATAGGGGGCGACGGACTAACTATGGCTACACCTTC. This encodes CASSDRGRRTNYGYTF.

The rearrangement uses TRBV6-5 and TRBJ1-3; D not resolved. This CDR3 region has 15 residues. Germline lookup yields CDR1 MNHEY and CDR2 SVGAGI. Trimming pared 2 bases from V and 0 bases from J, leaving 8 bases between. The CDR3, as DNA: TGTGCCAGCAGTTACGAGACGGGCTCTGGAAACACCATATATTTT. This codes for CASSYETGSGNTIYF.

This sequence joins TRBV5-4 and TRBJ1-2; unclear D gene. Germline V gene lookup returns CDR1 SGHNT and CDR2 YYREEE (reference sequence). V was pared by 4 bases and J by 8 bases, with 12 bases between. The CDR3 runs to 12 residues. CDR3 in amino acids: CASSPEGPGYTF. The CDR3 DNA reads TGTGCCAGCAGCCCCGAAGGTCCAGGCTACACCTTC.